These T cell receptor beta chains were read from a single sample in a study of blood T cell repertoires in COVID-19. Assay used: immunoSEQ multiplex PCR; TCRdb lists only in-frame clones, some missing. Among under 450,000 clones listed, about 90% were seen once. The sequenced material came from PBMCs or T cells enriched from blood (not recorded which). These receptors all stem from a man aged 25-40 years who had recovered from COVID-19. Each CDR3 is given with its conserved first and last residue. The D gene is left open where the match is weak. Clone sizes are given selectively: once, few, many, or a class where the clone is expanded.

TRBJ1-3,TRBV7-2,few,TRBD1,CASSRDRGLSGNTIYF,TGTGCCAGCAGCCGGGACAGGGGTTTATCTGGAAACACCATATATTTT
TRBJ1-2,TRBV27,-,TRBD1,CASSLDRGLEGYTF,TGTGCCAGCAGTTTGGACAGGGGGCTGGAAGGCTACACCTTC
TRBJ1-2,TRBV19,few,-,CASSPVRYGYTF,TGTGCCAGTAGCCCGGTGCGGTATGGCTACACCTTC
TRBJ2-5,TRBV14,-,-,CASSQDTVRETQYF,TGTGCCAGCAGCCAAGATACTGTGCGAGAGACCCAGTACTTC
TRBJ1-2,TRBV19,-,-,CASSIPTENYGYTF,TGTGCCAGTAGTATACCGACAGAAAACTATGGCTACACCTTC
TRBJ2-2,TRBV6-6,-,TRBD1,CASGTGGGELFF,TGTGCCAGCGGAACAGGGGGCGGGGAGCTGTTTTTT
TRBJ1-5,TRBV6-5,once,-,CASSYGEWSNQPQHF,TGTGCCAGCAGTTACGGGGAGTGGAGCAATCAGCCCCAGCATTTT
TRBJ2-7,TRBV7-2,-,-,CASSLDRDDEQYF,TGTGCCAGCAGCTTAGACAGGGACGACGAGCAGTACTTC
TRBJ1-1,TRBV10-1,-,-,CASSESAGRTEAFF,TGCGCCAGCAGTGAGTCGGCGGGAAGGACTGAAGCTTTCTTT
TRBJ1-2,TRBV4-2,-,-,CASSPRTGTNYGYTF,TGTGCCAGCAGCCCGAGGACCGGGACTAACTATGGCTACACCTTC
TRBJ2-5,TRBV30,-,TRBD1,CAWSVTGGVETQYF,TGTGCCTGGAGTGTAACAGGGGGTGTCGAGACCCAGTACTTC
TRBJ2-7,TRBV12-5,-,-,CASEQSSYEQYF,TGTGCTAGTGAACAGAGCTCCTACGAGCAGTACTTC
TRBJ1-1,TRBV18,once,-,CASSPSGYNTEAFF,TGTGCCAGCTCACCGTCAGGCTATAACACTGAAGCTTTCTTT
TRBJ2-2,TRBV7-8,-,-,CASSLGGVTGELFF,TGTGCCAGCAGCTTAGGGGGGGTAACCGGGGAGCTGTTTTTT
TRBJ2-1,TRBV24-1,-,TRBD1,CATSAGTDEQFF,TGTGCCACCAGTGCAGGGACAGATGAGCAGTTCTTC
TRBJ1-1,TRBV6-2/TRBV6-3,once,-,CASSPLQGPTEAFF,TGTGCCAGCAGCCCCCTACAGGGACCTACTGAAGCTTTCTTT
TRBJ1-1,TRBV12-3/TRBV12-4,-,-,CASREDRTEAFF,TGTGCCAGCAGAGAGGATCGCACTGAAGCTTTCTTT
TRBJ1-1,TRBV9,-,-,CASSVVAGDTEAFF,TGTGCCAGCAGCGTAGTCGCAGGGGACACTGAAGCTTTCTTT
TRBJ2-7,TRBV27,-,-,CASSSSGTPRYEQYF,TGTGCCAGCAGTTCCTCCGGGACACCCCGCTACGAGCAGTACTTC
TRBJ1-6,TRBV6-5,-,-,CASSYSTGFGAPLHF,TGTGCCAGCAGTTACTCGACGGGCTTCGGGGCACCCCTCCACTTT
TRBJ1-5,TRBV9,-,-,CASSVGGGAEPQHF,TGTGCCAGCAGCGTAGGGGGGGGCGCGGAGCCCCAGCATTTT
TRBJ2-1,TRBV27,-,TRBD1,CASSIGQGGNNEQFF,TGTGCCAGCAGTATCGGACAGGGAGGAAACAATGAGCAGTTCTTC
TRBJ2-3,TRBV5-4,-,TRBD2,CASSPGTSGGADTQYF,TGTGCCAGCAGCCCGGGGACTAGCGGGGGCGCAGATACGCAGTATTTT
TRBJ1-2,TRBV5-1,once,-,CASREGSGYTF,TGCGCCAGCAGGGAGGGTAGCGGCTACACCTTC
TRBJ1-5,TRBV7-9,once,-,CASSPTGGRGDQPQHF,TGTGCCAGCAGTCCTACTGGGGGCAGGGGAGATCAGCCCCAGCATTTT
TRBJ2-1,TRBV10-3,few,-,CAISESTRDNEQFF,TGTGCCATCAGTGAGTCGACTCGGGACAATGAGCAGTTCTTC
TRBJ2-1,TRBV7-9,-,TRBD2,CASSLPTSGGAGNEQFF,TGTGCCAGCAGCTTACCCACTAGCGGGGGGGCCGGGAATGAGCAGTTCTTC
TRBJ1-2,TRBV5-4,-,-,CASSLDRVGGYTF,TGTGCCAGCAGCTTGGACAGGGTTGGTGGCTACACCTTC
TRBJ1-2,TRBV9,-,-,CASSSAPTKTGLYGYTF,TGTGCCAGCAGCTCGGCCCCCACAAAAACAGGGCTCTATGGCTACACCTTC
TRBJ1-1,TRBV5-1,-,-,CASSSLRTAEAFF,TGCGCCAGCAGCTCCTTAAGGACAGCCGAAGCTTTCTTT
TRBJ1-1,TRBV12-3/TRBV12-4,-,-,CASSLYTNTEAFF,TGTGCCAGCAGTCTCTATACGAACACTGAAGCTTTCTTT
TRBJ1-5,TRBV7-8,-,-,CASSLGQLQNQPQHF,TGTGCCAGCAGCTTAGGACAGCTTCAAAATCAGCCCCAGCATTTT
TRBJ1-2,TRBV3-1/TRBV3-2,-,-,CASSQDLAGFYGYTF,TGTGCCAGCAGCCAAGACCTCGCAGGGTTCTATGGCTACACCTTC